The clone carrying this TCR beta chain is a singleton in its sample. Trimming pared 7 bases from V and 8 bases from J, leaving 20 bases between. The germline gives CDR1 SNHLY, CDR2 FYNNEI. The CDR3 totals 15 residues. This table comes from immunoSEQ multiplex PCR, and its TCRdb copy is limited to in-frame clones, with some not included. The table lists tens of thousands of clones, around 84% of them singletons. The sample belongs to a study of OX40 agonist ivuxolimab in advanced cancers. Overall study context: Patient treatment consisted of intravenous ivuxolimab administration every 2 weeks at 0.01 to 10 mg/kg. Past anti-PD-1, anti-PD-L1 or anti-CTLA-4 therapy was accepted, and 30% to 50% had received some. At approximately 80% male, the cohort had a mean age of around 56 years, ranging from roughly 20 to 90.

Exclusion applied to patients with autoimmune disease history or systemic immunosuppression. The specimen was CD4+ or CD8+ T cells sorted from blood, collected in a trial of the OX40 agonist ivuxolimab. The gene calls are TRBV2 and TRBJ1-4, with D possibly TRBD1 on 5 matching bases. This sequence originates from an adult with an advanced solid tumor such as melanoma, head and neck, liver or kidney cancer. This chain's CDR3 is CASKPRDLWGEKLFF. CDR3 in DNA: TGTGCCAGCAAACCCAGGGACCTCTGGGGGGAAAAACTGTTTTTT.